The rows below give T cell receptor beta chains drawn from one sample of a study of blood T cell repertoires in COVID-19. Measured with immunoSEQ multiplex PCR; TCRdb has only the in-frame clones, and not every one. The sample includes hundreds of thousands of clones, just over 85% of them seen just once. Sequenced sample: PBMCs or T cells enriched from blood (not recorded which). These receptors were taken from a man aged 25 to 40 who had recovered from COVID-19. CDR3s include the opening cysteine and the closing phenylalanine or tryptophan. The order of the fields is V gene, J gene, D gene, clone size, CDR3 DNA, CDR3 protein. D genes are given only for firm matches. Clone sizes are given selectively: once, few, many, or a class where the clone is expanded.

TRBV4-2	TRBJ2-7	NA	NA	TGTGCCAGCAGCCACTCAGGGGACTACGAGCAGTACTTC	CASSHSGDYEQYF
TRBV13	TRBJ2-7	NA	NA	TGTGCCAGCAGCTTCCCTGGACAGTCCTACGAGCAGTACTTC	CASSFPGQSYEQYF
TRBV19	TRBJ2-1	TRBD1	NA	TGTGCCAGTAGATCGGGACAGCTGAAAGCCTACAATGAGCAGTTCTTC	CASRSGQLKAYNEQFF
TRBV6-5	TRBJ2-1	TRBD1	NA	TGTGCCAGCAGTTACCTAGACAGGGGAAGGAATGAGCAGTTCTTC	CASSYLDRGRNEQFF
TRBV21-1	TRBJ2-5	NA	NA	TGTGCCAGCAGCAAAGTGCTGGGTAGCGGGGGGGTACAAGAGACCCAGTACTTC	CASSKVLGSGGVQETQYF
TRBV5-1	TRBJ1-2	TRBD1	NA	TGCGCCAGCAGAAGGGACAGGGGGAACTATGGCTACACCTTC	CASRRDRGNYGYTF
TRBV3-1/TRBV3-2	TRBJ2-1	TRBD2	NA	TGTGCCAGCAGCCCAGGGACTAGCGGGTTTCATGAGCAGTTCTTC	CASSPGTSGFHEQFF
TRBV18	TRBJ1-2	NA	NA	TGTGCCAGCTCACCTACACCCGACAGGCCTGGGGGCTACACCTTC	CASSPTPDRPGGYTF
TRBV19	TRBJ1-2	NA	NA	TGTGCCAGTAGTAATCCGACAGGTATTAACTATGGCTACACCTTC	CASSNPTGINYGYTF
TRBV4-1	TRBJ2-3	TRBD2	NA	TGCGCCAGCAGCCCCACCCCGACAATAAGCGGGGGCACAGATACGCAGTATTTT	CASSPTPTISGGTDTQYF
TRBV6-4	TRBJ2-1	NA	NA	TGTGCCAGCGGGAACTTAGGGCGGGATGAGCAGTTCTTC	CASGNLGRDEQFF
TRBV6-5	TRBJ2-1	NA	NA	TGTGCCATCTTCCCGGGTGGGAATGAGCAGTTCTTC	CAIFPGGNEQFF
TRBV7-9	TRBJ1-1	NA	NA	TGTGCCAGCAGCCAGAACCGGGATGAAGCTTTCTTT	CASSQNRDEAFF
TRBV12-3/TRBV12-4	TRBJ2-2	NA	NA	TGTGCCAGCAGTTTACTAGGCACCGGGGAGCTGTTTTTT	CASSLLGTGELFF
TRBV24-1	TRBJ2-3	NA	few	TGTGCCACCAGTGACCCTGTTAGCACAGATACGCAGTATTTT	CATSDPVSTDTQYF
TRBV7-6	TRBJ2-2	NA	NA	TGTGCCAGCAGCTTGCGGGGCGGGGAGCTGTTTTTT	CASSLRGGELFF
TRBV5-1	TRBJ1-1	NA	NA	TGCGCCAGCAGCTTGGAGGGAGGGGGGAACACTGAAGCTTTCTTT	CASSLEGGGNTEAFF
TRBV28	TRBJ1-6	NA	NA	TGTGCCAGCAGGACGGGAAGCTCCTATAATTCACCCCTCCACTTT	CASRTGSSYNSPLHF
TRBV3-1/TRBV3-2	TRBJ1-2	NA	NA	TGTGCCAGCAGCCCCGGGACATCTTACTATGGCTACACCTTC	CASSPGTSYYGYTF
TRBV7-7	TRBJ2-7	TRBD2	NA	TGTGCTAGCAGCTTAGCGGGGGGCGAGCAGTACTTC	CASSLAGGEQYF
TRBV27	TRBJ1-5	TRBD1	NA	TGTGCCAGCAGTTTAAAATTTGGGACAGACTATAGCAATCAGCCCCAGCATTTT	CASSLKFGTDYSNQPQHF
TRBV10-3	TRBJ1-2	NA	few	TGTGCCATCAGTGAGTCTTCTAGGGGAATAGGCTATGGCTACACCTTC	CAISESSRGIGYGYTF
TRBV24-1	TRBJ2-1	TRBD1	NA	TGTGCCACCAGTGATTCGGACAGGGCTGAGCAGTTCTTC	CATSDSDRAEQFF
TRBV7-9	TRBJ1-3	NA	NA	TGTGCCAGCAGCTTAGGGGGCCGATCTCTATATGGAAACACCATATATTTT	CASSLGGRSLYGNTIYF
TRBV19	TRBJ2-2	NA	NA	TGTGCCAGTAGTATAGATCTTCCCGGGGAGCTGTTTTTT	CASSIDLPGELFF
TRBV15	TRBJ1-1	NA	NA	TGTGCCACCCAGAGGTCGAACACTGAAGCTTTCTTT	CATQRSNTEAFF
TRBV19	TRBJ1-6	NA	few	TGTGCCAGTAGTATCCGGGGATCCTATAATTCACCCCTCCACTTT	CASSIRGSYNSPLHF
TRBV10-1	TRBJ2-7	TRBD1	NA	TGCGCCAGCAGTGAGTCCGGGACAGGGTACAACGAGCAGTACTTC	CASSESGTGYNEQYF
TRBV7-6	TRBJ2-2	TRBD1	NA	TGTGCCAGCAGCTCAGAGCCTGGGACAGCGGTTAAGGGGCTGTTTTTT	CASSSEPGTAVKGLFF
TRBV5-8	TRBJ1-5	TRBD1	NA	TGTGCCAGCAGCTTGGCATTGGGGACAGGCATGCAGCCCCAGCATTTT	CASSLALGTGMQPQHF
TRBV7-9	TRBJ2-1	TRBD2	NA	TGTGCCAGCAGCTTGCTTTCACTAGCGGACAATGAGCAGTTCTTC	CASSLLSLADNEQFF
TRBV12-3/TRBV12-4	TRBJ2-7	NA	NA	TGTGCCAGCAGGGCCGGACTATCCTACGAGCAGTACTTC	CASRAGLSYEQYF
TRBV5-1	TRBJ2-5	NA	NA	TGCGCCAGCAAGGGGCTCTTCCAAGAGACCCAGTACTTC	CASKGLFQETQYF
TRBV6-5	TRBJ1-2	TRBD1	NA	TGTGCCAGCAGTTACTTGGGACAGACCTCTAACTATGGCTACACCTTC	CASSYLGQTSNYGYTF
TRBV11-2	TRBJ1-1	NA	NA	TGTGCCAGCAGCTTAGACTTCACTGAAGCTTTCTTT	CASSLDFTEAFF
TRBV2	TRBJ2-4	TRBD1	NA	TGTGCCAGCAAGACGGGACAGGGGGCGGGAGAAAACATTCAGTACTTC	CASKTGQGAGENIQYF
TRBV7-9	TRBJ2-1	NA	NA	TGTGCCAGCAGCAATACTTACCCCCCCGGAGAAGTTGGGAATGAGCAGTTCTTC	CASSNTYPPGEVGNEQFF
TRBV10-2	TRBJ1-4	TRBD1	NA	TGCGCCAGCAGTCCCGGGACAGGGGACGAAAAACTGTTTTTT	CASSPGTGDEKLFF
TRBV30	TRBJ1-6	NA	NA	TGTGCCTGGAGTCCCCCGAGTTCACCCCTCCACTTT	CAWSPPSSPLHF
TRBV28	TRBJ1-2	NA	NA	TGTGCCAGCAGTTTCACCAGGGGCTATGGCTACACCTTC	CASSFTRGYGYTF
TRBV9	TRBJ2-1	TRBD2	NA	TGTGCCAGCAGCGATAGCGGGATGACCTACAATGAGCAGTTCTTC	CASSDSGMTYNEQFF
TRBV11-1	TRBJ2-4	TRBD1	NA	TGTGCCAGCAGCTTCCGGGACAGATCCAAAAACATTCAGTACTTC	CASSFRDRSKNIQYF